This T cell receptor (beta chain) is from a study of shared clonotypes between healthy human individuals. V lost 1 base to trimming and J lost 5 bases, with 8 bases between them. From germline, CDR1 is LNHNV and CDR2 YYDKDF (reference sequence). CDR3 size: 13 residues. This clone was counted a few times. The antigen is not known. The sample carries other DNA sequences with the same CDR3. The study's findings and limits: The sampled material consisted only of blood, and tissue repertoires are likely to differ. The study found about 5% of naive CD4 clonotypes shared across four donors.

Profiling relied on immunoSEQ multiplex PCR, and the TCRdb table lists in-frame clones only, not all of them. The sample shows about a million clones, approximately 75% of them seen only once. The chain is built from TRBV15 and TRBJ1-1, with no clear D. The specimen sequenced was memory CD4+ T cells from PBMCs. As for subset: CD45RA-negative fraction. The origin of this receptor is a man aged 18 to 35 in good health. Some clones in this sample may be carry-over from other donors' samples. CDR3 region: CATSRGVRTEAFF. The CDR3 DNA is TGTGCCACCAGCAGAGGGGTACGGACTGAAGCTTTCTTT.